This T cell receptor beta chain was captured by sequencing in a study of T cells after yellow fever vaccination. Study context: Preparation used SMART-Seq v4 Ultra Low Input for the low-cell-number fractions.

This clonotype was counted only a few times. Its antigen is unidentified. The 5'RACE template-switching step produced TCR cDNA and added a universal primer site and UMIs. MiXCR was run by TCRdb on the 5' RACE reads, yielding one entry per CDR3 protein. The table shows about 350,000 distinct CDR3 sequences, with around an eighth occurring only once. Germline assignment: CDR1 SGHDT and CDR2 YYEEEE. The CDR3 runs to 13 residues. V was pared by 0 bases and J by 6 bases, with 9 bases between. The study's findings and limits: Abundant bulk-population clonotypes could contaminate the FACS-sorted repertoires.

The chain links TRBV5-6 to TRBJ1-2, with D perhaps matching TRBD1 (6 bases). The sequence came from a man between 18 and 35 years old who received the YFV17D yellow fever vaccine. This specimen consisted of CD4+ T cells sorted from PBMCs, obtained 15 days after the yellow fever booster vaccination. For the CDR3, the DNA is TGTGCCAGCAGCTTGGATAGACAGGATGGCTACACCTTC. Translated: CASSLDRQDGYTF. Full variable domain (rest looked up from reference TRBV5-6 and TRBJ1-2): DAGVTQSPTHLIKTRGQQVTLRCSPKSGHDTVSWYQQALGQGPQFIFQYYEEEERQRGNFPDRFSGHQFPNYSSELNVNALLLGDSALYLCASSLDRQDGYTFGSGTRLTVV.